These T cell receptor beta chains were read from a single sample in a study of beta chain features in type 1 diabetes. TCRdb keeps only in-frame clones here, not all; method: immunoSEQ multiplex PCR. The sample yields 350,000 to 400,000 clones, over 10% seen once. The sequenced sample consisted of naive CD4+ T cells from blood. All receptors derive from a woman between 18 and 29 years old with type 1 diabetes. Both conserved end residues are part of each CDR3. D genes are given only for firm matches. Only some rows state a clone size, as once, few, many or a class for expanded clones.

size: -; V: TRBV7-9; J: TRBJ1-1; D: -; CDR3: CASSSNLLRGGTEAFF; DNA: TGTGCCAGCAGCTCCAACCTCCTACGGGGAGGCACTGAAGCTTTCTTT
size: few; V: TRBV6-6; J: TRBJ1-2; D: -; CDR3: CASSYGGSLSGYTF; DNA: TGTGCCAGCAGTTATGGGGGCAGTCTCTCTGGCTACACCTTC
size: few; V: TRBV2; J: TRBJ1-5; D: -; CDR3: CASKQGSRNQPQHF; DNA: TGTGCCAGCAAGCAGGGATCTCGCAATCAGCCCCAGCATTTT
size: -; V: TRBV30; J: TRBJ2-1; D: TRBD2; CDR3: CAWSLLRTSGSLNEQFF; DNA: TGTGCCTGGAGTCTCCTGAGGACTAGCGGGAGTTTGAATGAGCAGTTCTTC
size: few; V: TRBV7-2; J: TRBJ2-3; D: -; CDR3: CASTFAPGVLDTQYF; DNA: TGTGCCAGCACCTTCGCGCCAGGGGTTTTAGATACGCAGTATTTT
size: few; V: TRBV18; J: TRBJ1-2; D: -; CDR3: CASSPPEDGYTF; DNA: TGTGCCAGCTCACCCCCCGAGGATGGCTACACCTTC
size: -; V: TRBV5-6; J: TRBJ1-1; D: -; CDR3: CASSGHLNTEAFF; DNA: TGTGCCAGCAGCGGACATTTGAACACTGAAGCTTTCTTT
size: few; V: TRBV6-6; J: TRBJ1-2; D: TRBD1; CDR3: CASSYRDRVRSGYTF; DNA: TGTGCCAGCAGTTACCGGGACAGGGTGAGAAGTGGCTACACCTTC
size: few; V: TRBV7-9; J: TRBJ2-2; D: -; CDR3: CASSLGLVGAGELFF; DNA: TGTGCCAGCAGCTTAGGACTAGTCGGTGCCGGGGAGCTGTTTTTT
size: few; V: TRBV6-5; J: TRBJ2-5; D: -; CDR3: CASSQRERETQYF; DNA: TGTGCCAGCAGTCAACGGGAACGGGAGACCCAGTACTTC
size: few; V: TRBV5-1; J: TRBJ2-7; D: TRBD1; CDR3: CASSERQGTAYEQYF; DNA: TGCGCCAGCAGCGAACGACAGGGGACCGCCTACGAGCAGTACTTC
size: few; V: TRBV28; J: TRBJ2-7; D: -; CDR3: CASSVSSYEQYF; DNA: TGTGCCAGCAGCGTGAGCTCCTACGAGCAGTACTTC
size: -; V: TRBV28; J: TRBJ2-3; D: TRBD2; CDR3: CASSRLAGGTDTQYF; DNA: TGTGCCAGCAGTCGACTAGCGGGAGGCACGGATACGCAGTATTTT
size: few; V: TRBV7-9; J: TRBJ2-7; D: -; CDR3: CASSLGTTYEQYF; DNA: TGTGCCAGCAGCTTAGGGACAACGTACGAGCAGTACTTC
size: -; V: TRBV5-4; J: TRBJ2-1; D: -; CDR3: CASSLQGPYNEQFF; DNA: TGTGCCAGCAGCTTGCAGGGTCCCTACAATGAGCAGTTCTTC
size: few; V: TRBV30; J: TRBJ1-2; D: TRBD1; CDR3: CAWSPTMGDRVGYTF; DNA: TGTGCCTGGAGCCCTACGATGGGGGACAGGGTGGGCTACACCTTC
size: few; V: TRBV13; J: TRBJ2-7; D: TRBD2; CDR3: CASSFVTSGSYEQYF; DNA: TGTGCCAGCAGCTTCGTGACTAGCGGCTCCTACGAGCAGTACTTC
size: -; V: TRBV7-2; J: TRBJ2-1; D: TRBD2; CDR3: CASSWTTSGAYNEQFF; DNA: TGTGCCAGCAGCTGGACGACTAGCGGAGCATACAATGAGCAGTTCTTC
size: -; V: TRBV30; J: TRBJ2-5; D: -; CDR3: CAWPGETQYF; DNA: TGTGCCTGGCCGGGGGAGACCCAGTACTTC
size: few; V: TRBV29-1; J: TRBJ2-7; D: -; CDR3: CSVVRLTSYEQYF; DNA: TGCAGCGTTGTCAGGCTGACCTCCTACGAGCAGTACTTC
size: few; V: TRBV7-2; J: TRBJ2-3; D: TRBD2; CDR3: CASSLASGRNTGTDTQYF; DNA: TGTGCCAGCAGCTTAGCCAGCGGGAGAAACACCGGCACAGATACGCAGTATTTT
size: few; V: TRBV15; J: TRBJ2-3; D: -; CDR3: CATTPRHSGNTDTQYF; DNA: TGTGCCACCACGCCGAGGCATAGCGGAAACACAGATACGCAGTATTTT
size: -; V: TRBV5-1; J: TRBJ2-1; D: -; CDR3: CASSPGLANLGNEQFF; DNA: TGCGCCAGCAGCCCCGGTCTGGCAAATCTAGGCAATGAGCAGTTCTTC
size: few; V: TRBV19; J: TRBJ1-1; D: -; CDR3: CASRDITRGVEAFF; DNA: TGTGCCAGTAGAGATATCACCCGCGGGGTTGAAGCTTTCTTT
size: -; V: TRBV11-2; J: TRBJ2-7; D: -; CDR3: CASSLGGVYEQYF; DNA: TGTGCCAGCAGCTTAGGAGGTGTATACGAGCAGTACTTC
size: -; V: TRBV5-1; J: TRBJ2-7; D: TRBD1; CDR3: CASSLGQGVDEQYF; DNA: TGCGCCAGCAGCTTGGGACAGGGGGTTGACGAGCAGTACTTC
size: once; V: TRBV28; J: TRBJ2-2; D: TRBD2; CDR3: CASSQLAGGTGELFF; DNA: TGTGCCAGCAGTCAACTAGCGGGAGGAACCGGGGAGCTGTTTTTT
size: -; V: TRBV6-5; J: TRBJ1-1; D: -; CDR3: CASSTHIRAFF; DNA: TGTGCCAGCAGTACACATATTCGAGCTTTCTTT
size: -; V: TRBV11-3; J: TRBJ2-1; D: -; CDR3: CASSLGGSVFSYNEQFF; DNA: TGTGCCAGCAGCTTAGGTGGGAGCGTCTTCTCCTACAATGAGCAGTTCTTC
size: -; V: TRBV7-9; J: TRBJ2-1; D: TRBD1; CDR3: CASSRGQGVNEQFF; DNA: TGTGCCAGCAGCCGCGGACAGGGTGTGAATGAGCAGTTCTTC
size: -; V: TRBV9; J: TRBJ1-1; D: TRBD1; CDR3: CASSVQGAGNTEAFF; DNA: TGTGCCAGCAGCGTCCAGGGGGCAGGAAACACTGAAGCTTTCTTT
size: -; V: TRBV12-5; J: TRBJ2-5; D: TRBD2; CDR3: CASGLQRTSGEETQYF; DNA: TGTGCTAGTGGTCTCCAACGGACTAGCGGAGAAGAGACCCAGTACTTC
size: -; V: TRBV19; J: TRBJ2-7; D: -; CDR3: CASSINRRDEQYF; DNA: TGTGCCAGTAGTATAAACCGCCGGGACGAGCAGTACTTC
size: -; V: TRBV5-1; J: TRBJ1-1; D: TRBD1; CDR3: CASSPKGQGNAEAFF; DNA: TGCGCCAGCAGCCCCAAAGGACAGGGTAACGCTGAAGCTTTCTTT
size: few; V: TRBV4-3; J: TRBJ2-1; D: TRBD2; CDR3: CASSQEGTSNNEQFF; DNA: TGCGCCAGCAGCCAAGAAGGGACTAGTAACAATGAGCAGTTCTTC
size: -; V: TRBV5-6; J: TRBJ2-3; D: -; CDR3: CASSSKTSTDTQYF; DNA: TGTGCCAGCAGCTCGAAAACTAGCACAGATACGCAGTATTTT
size: few; V: TRBV14; J: TRBJ2-5; D: TRBD2; CDR3: CASSREDGTSGKKTQYF; DNA: TGTGCCAGCAGCCGTGAGGATGGGACTAGCGGGAAAAAGACCCAGTACTTC
size: -; V: TRBV6-4; J: TRBJ2-1; D: TRBD2; CDR3: CASSLAGYSNEQFF; DNA: TGTGCCAGCAGTCTAGCGGGATACAGCAATGAGCAGTTCTTC
size: few; V: TRBV6-5; J: TRBJ2-1; D: TRBD2; CDR3: CASSYPRGGPKFF; DNA: TGTGCCAGCAGTTACCCACGGGGGGGGCCAAAGTTCTTC
size: -; V: TRBV2; J: TRBJ1-2; D: -; CDR3: CASSEPGDGYTF; DNA: TGTGCCAGCAGTGAACCAGGGGATGGCTACACCTTC
size: -; V: TRBV7-9; J: TRBJ2-7; D: TRBD1; CDR3: CAGSTGGQQYF; DNA: TGTGCCGGTTCTACAGGGGGCCAGCAGTACTTC